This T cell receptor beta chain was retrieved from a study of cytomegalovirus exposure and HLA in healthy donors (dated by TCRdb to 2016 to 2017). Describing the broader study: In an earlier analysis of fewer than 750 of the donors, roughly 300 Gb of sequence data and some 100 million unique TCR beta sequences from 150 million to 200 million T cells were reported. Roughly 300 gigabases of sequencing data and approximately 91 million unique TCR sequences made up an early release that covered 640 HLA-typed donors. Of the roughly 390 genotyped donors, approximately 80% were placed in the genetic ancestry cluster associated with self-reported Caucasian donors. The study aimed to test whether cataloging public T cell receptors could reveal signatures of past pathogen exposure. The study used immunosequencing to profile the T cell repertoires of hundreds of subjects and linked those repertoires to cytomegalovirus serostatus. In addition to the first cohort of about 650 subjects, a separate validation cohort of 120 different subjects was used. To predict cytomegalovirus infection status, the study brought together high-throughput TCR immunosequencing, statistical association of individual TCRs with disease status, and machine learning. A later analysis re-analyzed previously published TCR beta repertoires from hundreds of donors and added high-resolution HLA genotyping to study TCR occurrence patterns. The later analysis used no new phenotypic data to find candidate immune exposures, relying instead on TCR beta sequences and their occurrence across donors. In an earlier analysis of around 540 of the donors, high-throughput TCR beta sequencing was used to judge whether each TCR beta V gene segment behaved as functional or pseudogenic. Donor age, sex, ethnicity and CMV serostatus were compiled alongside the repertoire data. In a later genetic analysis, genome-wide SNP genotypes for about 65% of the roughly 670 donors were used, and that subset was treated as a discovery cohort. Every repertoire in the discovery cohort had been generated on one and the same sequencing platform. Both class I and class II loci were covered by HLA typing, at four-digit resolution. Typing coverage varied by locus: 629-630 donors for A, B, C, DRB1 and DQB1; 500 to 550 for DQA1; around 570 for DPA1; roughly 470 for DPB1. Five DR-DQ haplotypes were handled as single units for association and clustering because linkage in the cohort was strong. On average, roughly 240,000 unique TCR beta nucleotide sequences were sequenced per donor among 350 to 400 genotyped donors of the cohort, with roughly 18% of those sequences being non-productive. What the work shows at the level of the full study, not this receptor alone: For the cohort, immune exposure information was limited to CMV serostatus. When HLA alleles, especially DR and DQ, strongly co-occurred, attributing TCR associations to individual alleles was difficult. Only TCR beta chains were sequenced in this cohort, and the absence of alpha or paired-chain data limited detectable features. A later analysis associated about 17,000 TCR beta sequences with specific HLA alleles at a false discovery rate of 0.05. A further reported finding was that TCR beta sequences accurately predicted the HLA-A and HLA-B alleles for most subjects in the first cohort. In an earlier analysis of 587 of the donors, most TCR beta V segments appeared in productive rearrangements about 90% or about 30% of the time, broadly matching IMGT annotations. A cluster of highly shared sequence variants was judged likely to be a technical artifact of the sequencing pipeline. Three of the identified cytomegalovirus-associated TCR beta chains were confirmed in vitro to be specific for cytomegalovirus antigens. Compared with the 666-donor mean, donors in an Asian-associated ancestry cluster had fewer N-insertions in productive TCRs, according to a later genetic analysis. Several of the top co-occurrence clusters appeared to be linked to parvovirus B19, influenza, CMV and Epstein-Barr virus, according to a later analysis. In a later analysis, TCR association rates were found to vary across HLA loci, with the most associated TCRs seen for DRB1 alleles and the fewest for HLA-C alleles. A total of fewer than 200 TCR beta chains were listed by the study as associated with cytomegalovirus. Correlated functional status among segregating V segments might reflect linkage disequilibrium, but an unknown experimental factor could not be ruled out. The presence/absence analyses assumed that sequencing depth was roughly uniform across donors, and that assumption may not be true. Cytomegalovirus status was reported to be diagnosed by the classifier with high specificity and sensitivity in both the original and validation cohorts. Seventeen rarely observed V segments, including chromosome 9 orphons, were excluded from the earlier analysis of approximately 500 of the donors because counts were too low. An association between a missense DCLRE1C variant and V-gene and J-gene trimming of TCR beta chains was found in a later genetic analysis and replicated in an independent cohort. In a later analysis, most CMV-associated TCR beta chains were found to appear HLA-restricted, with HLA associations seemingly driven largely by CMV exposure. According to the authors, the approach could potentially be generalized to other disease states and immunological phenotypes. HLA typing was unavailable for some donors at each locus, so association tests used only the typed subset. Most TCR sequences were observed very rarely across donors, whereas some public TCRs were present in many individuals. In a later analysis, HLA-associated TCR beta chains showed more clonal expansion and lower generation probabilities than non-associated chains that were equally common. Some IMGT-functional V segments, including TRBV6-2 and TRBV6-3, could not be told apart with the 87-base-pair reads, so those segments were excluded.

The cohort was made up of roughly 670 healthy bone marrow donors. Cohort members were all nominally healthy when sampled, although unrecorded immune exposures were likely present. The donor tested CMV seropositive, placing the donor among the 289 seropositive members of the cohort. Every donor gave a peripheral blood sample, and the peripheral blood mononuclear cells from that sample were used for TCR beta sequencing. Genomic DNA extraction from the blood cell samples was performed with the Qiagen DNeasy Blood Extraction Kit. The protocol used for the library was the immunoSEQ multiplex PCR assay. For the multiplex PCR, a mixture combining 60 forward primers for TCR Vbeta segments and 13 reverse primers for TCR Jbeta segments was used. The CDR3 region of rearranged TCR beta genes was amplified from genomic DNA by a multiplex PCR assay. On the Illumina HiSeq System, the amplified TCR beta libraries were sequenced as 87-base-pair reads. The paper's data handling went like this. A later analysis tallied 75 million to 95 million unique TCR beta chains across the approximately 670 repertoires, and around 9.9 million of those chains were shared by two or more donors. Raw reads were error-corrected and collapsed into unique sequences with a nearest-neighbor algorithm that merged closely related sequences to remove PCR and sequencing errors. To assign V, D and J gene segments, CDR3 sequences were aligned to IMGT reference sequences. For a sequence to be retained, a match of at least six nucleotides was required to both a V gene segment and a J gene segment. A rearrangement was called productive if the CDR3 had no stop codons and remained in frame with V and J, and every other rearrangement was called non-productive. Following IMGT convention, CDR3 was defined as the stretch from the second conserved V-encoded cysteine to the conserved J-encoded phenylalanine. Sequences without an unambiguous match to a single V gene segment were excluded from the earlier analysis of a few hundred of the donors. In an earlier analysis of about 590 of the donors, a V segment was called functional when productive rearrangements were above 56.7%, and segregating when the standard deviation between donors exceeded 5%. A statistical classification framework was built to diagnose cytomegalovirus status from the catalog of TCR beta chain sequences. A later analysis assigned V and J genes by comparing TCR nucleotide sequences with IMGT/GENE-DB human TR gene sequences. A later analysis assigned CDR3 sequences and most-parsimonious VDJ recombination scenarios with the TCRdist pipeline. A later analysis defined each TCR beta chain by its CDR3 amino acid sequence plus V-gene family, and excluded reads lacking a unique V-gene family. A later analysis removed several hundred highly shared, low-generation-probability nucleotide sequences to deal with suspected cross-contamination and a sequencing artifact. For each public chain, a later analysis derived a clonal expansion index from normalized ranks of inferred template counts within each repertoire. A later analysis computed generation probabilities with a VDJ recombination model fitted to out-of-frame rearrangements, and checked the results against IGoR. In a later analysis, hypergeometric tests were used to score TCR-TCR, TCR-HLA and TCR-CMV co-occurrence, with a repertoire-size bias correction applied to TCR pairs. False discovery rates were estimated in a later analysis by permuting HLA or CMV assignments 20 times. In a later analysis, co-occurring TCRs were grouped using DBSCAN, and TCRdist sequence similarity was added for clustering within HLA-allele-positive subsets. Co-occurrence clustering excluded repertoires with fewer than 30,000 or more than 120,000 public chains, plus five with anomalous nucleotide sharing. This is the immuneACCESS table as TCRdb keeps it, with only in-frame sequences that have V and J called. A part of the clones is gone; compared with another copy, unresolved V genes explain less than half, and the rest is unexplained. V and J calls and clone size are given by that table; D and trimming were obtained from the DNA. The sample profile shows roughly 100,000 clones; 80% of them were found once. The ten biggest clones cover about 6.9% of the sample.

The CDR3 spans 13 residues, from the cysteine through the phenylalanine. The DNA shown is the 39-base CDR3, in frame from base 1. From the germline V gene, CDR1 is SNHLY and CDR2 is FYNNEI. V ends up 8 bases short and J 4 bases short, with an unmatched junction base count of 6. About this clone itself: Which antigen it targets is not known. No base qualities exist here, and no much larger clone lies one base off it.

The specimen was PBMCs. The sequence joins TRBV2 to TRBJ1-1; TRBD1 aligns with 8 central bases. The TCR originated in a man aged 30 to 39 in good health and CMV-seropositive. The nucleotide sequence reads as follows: TGTGCCAGCGGGGGACAGGCGGGCACTGAAGCTTTCTTT. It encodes CASGGQAGTEAFF.